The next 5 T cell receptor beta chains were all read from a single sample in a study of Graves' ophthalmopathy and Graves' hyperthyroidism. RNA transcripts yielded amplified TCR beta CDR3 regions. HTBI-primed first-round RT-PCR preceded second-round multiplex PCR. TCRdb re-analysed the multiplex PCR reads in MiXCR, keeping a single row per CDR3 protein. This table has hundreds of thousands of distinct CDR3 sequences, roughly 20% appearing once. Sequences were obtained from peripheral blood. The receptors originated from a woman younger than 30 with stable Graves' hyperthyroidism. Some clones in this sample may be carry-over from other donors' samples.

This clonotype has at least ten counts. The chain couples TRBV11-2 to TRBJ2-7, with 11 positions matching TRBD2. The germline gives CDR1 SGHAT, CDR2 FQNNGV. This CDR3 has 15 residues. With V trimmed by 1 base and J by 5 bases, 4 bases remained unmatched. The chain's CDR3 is CASSLVGLAVNEQYF. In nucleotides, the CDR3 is TGTGCCAGCAGCTTAGTGGGACTAGCGGTGAACGAGCAGTACTTC.

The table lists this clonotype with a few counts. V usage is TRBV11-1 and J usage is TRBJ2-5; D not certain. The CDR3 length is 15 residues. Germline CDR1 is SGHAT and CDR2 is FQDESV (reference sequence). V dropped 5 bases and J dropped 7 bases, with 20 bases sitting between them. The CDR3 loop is CASSVTLPPFGTQYF. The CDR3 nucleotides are TGTGCCAGCAGCGTTACCTTACCACCGTTTGGGACCCAGTACTTC.

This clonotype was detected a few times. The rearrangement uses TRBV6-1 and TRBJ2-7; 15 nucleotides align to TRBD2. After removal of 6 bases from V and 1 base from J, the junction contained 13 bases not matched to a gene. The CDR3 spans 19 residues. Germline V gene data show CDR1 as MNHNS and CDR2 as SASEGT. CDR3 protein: CASRGATGLAGGPSYEQYF. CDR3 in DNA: TGTGCCAGCAGGGGAGCGACGGGACTAGCGGGAGGACCTTCCTACGAGCAGTACTTC.

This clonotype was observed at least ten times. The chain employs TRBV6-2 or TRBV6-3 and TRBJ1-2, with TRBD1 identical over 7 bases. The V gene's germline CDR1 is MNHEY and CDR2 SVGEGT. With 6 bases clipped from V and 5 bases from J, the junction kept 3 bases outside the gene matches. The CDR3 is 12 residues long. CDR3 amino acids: CASRPTGYGYTF. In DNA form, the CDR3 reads TGTGCCAGCAGACCGACAGGGTATGGCTACACCTTC.

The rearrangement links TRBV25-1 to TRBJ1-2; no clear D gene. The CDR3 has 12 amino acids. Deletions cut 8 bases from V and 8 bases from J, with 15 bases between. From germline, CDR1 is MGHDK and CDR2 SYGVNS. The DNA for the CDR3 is TGTGCCAGCGAGGGCGGGGTAGTGGGCTACACCTTC. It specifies CASEGGVVGYTF.